This TCR beta chain originates from a study of blood T cell repertoires in COVID-19. As for the study in general: PBMCs, B-cell-depleted T cells, or T cells provided the cDNA or gDNA that made up the material.

The CDR3 extends over 14 amino acids. Germline values: CDR1 ENHRY, CDR2 SYGVKD. Germline trimming cut 6 bases from V and 2 bases from J; bases unmatched to any gene: 6. Here immunoSEQ multiplex PCR was the method, and the copy in TCRdb shows in-frame clones only, minus some. The sample records under 200,000 clones, over 75% being singletons. Sequencing was done on a sample of peripheral blood. This TCR was recovered from a man in his 70s with active or convalescent COVID-19. The gene calls are TRBV10-3 and TRBJ2-7; TRBD1 matches at 8 bases. The CDR3 DNA reads TGTGCCATCAGATTCGGGACAGGACCCTACGAGCAGTACTTC. Its protein is CAIRFGTGPYEQYF.